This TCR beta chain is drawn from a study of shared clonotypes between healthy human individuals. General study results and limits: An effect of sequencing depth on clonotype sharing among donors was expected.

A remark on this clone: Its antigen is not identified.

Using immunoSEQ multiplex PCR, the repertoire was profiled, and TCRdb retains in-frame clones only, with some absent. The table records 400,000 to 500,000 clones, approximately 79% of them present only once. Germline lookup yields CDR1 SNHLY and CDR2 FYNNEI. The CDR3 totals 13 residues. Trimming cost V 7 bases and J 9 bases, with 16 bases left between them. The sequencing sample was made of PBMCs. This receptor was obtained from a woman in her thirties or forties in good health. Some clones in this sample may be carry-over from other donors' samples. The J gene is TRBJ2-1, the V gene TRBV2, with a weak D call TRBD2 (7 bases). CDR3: CASTLGGEAEQFF. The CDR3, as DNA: TGTGCCAGCACCCTAGGGGGGGAAGCTGAGCAGTTCTTC.